This T cell receptor (beta chain) originates from a study of shared clonotypes between healthy human individuals. Whole-study results and caveats: Estimated richness was generally greater in naive than memory subsets. Non-shared clonotypes had lower generation probabilities than those shared by all four donors. Among donors, clonotype sharing was expected to be affected by sequencing depth.

Here immunoSEQ multiplex PCR was the method, and the copy in TCRdb shows in-frame clones only, minus some. The sample shows roughly 2,000,000 clones, roughly 94% of them seen only once. In regard to this clone: Its antigen remains unidentified.

Trimming took off 5 bases at V and 4 bases at J, with 10 bases between the two ends. There are 13 residues in the CDR3. CDR1 is MNHEY and CDR2 is SMNVEV in the germline V gene (reference sequence). CD45RO-negative, CCR7-positively selected cells formed the naive CD8 fraction, excluding terminally differentiated effector memory CD45RA+ cells. J is TRBJ2-3 and V is TRBV27; tentative D call: TRBD1 (5 bases). The TCR originated in a man aged 18 to 35 in good health. The sample taken for sequencing was naive CD8+ T cells sorted from blood. The CDR3 coding sequence is TGTGCCAGCAGTAGCCTAGGGGCAGATACGCAGTATTTT. This translates into CASSSLGADTQYF.